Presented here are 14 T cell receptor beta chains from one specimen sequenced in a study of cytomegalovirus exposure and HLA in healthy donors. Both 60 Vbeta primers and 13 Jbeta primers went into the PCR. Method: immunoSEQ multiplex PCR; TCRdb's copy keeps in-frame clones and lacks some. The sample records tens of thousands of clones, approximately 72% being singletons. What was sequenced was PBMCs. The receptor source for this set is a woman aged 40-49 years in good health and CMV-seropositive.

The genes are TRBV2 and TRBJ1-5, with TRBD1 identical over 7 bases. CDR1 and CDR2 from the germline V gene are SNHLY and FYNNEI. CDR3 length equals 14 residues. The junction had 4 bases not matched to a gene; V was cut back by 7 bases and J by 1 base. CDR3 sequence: CASTGTASNQPQHF. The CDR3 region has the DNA TGTGCCAGCACCGGGACAGCCAGCAATCAGCCCCAGCATTTT. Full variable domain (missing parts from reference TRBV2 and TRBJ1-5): EPEVTQTPSHQVTQMGQEVILRCVPISNHLYFYWYRQILGQKVEFLVSFYNNEISEKSEIFDDQFSVERPDGSNFTLKIRSTKLEDSAMYFCASTGTASNQPQHFGDGTRLSIL.

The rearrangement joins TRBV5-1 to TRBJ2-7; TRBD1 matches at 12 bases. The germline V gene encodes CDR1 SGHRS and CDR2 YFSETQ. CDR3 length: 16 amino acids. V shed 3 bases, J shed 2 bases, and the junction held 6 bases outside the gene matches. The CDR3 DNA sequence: TGCGCCAGCAGCTATGGGGACAGGGGGCCTCCCTACGAGCAGTACTTC. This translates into CASSYGDRGPPYEQYF.

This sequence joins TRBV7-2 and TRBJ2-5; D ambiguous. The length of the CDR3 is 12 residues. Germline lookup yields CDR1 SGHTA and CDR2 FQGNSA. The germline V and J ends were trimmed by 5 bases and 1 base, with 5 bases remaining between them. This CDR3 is CASSPSQETQYF. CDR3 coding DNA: TGTGCCAGCAGCCCCTCCCAAGAGACCCAGTACTTC.

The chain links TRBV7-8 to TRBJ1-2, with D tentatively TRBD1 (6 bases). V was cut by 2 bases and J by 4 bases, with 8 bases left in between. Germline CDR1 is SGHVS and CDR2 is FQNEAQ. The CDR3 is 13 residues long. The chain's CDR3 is CASSLQGSYGYTF. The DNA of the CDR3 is TGTGCCAGCAGCTTACAGGGGTCCTATGGCTACACCTTC.

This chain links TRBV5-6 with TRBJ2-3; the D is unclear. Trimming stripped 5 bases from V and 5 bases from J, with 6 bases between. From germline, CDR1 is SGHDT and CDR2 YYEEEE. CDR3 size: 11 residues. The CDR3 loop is CASSPVDTQYF. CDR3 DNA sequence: TGTGCCAGCAGTCCCGTAGATACGCAGTATTTT.

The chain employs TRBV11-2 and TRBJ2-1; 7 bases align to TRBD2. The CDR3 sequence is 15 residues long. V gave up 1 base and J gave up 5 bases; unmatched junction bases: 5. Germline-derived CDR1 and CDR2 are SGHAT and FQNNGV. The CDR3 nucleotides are TGTGCCAGCAGCTTAGTTGGGGGGGGAAACAATGAGCAGTTCTTC. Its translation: CASSLVGGGNNEQFF.

The DNA of the CDR3 is TGTGCCAGCAGTTTACCCGGACTAGCGCGGAAAGAGACCCAGTACTTC. The encoded protein is CASSLPGLARKETQYF. This rearrangement joins TRBV28 to TRBJ2-5, with TRBD2 matching 9 bases. The V and J ends lost 2 bases and 3 bases, in that order; junction bases with no gene match: 7. In germline, CDR1 is MDHEN, CDR2 SYDVKM. The CDR3 has 16 amino acids.

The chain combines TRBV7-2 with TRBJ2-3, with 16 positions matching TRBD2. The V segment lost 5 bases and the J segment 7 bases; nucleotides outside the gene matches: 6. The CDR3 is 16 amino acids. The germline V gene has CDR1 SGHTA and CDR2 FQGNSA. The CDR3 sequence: CASSGEGLAGGNTQYF. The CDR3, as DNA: TGTGCCAGCAGCGGAGAGGGACTAGCGGGGGGGAATACGCAGTATTTT.

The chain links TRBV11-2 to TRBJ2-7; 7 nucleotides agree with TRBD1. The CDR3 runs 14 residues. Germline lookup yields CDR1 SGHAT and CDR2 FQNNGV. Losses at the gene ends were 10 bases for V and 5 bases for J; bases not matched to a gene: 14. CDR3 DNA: TGTGCCACCACTCTAACGACAGGGTTCGACGAGCAGTACTTC. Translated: CATTLTTGFDEQYF.

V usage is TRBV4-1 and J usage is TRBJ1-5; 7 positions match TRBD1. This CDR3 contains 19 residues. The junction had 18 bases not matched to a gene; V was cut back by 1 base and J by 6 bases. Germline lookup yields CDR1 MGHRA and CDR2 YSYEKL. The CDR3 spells CASSQVRQVGQELSQPQHF. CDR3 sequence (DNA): TGCGCCAGCAGCCAAGTTCGACAGGTTGGACAGGAGTTAAGTCAGCCCCAGCATTTT.

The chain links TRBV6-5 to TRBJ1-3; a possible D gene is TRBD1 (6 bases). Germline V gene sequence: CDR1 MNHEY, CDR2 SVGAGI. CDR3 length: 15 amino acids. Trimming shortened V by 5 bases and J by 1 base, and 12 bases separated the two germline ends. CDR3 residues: CASSRPGTSGNTIYF. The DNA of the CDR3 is TGTGCCAGCAGTCGACCCGGGACATCTGGAAACACCATATATTTT.

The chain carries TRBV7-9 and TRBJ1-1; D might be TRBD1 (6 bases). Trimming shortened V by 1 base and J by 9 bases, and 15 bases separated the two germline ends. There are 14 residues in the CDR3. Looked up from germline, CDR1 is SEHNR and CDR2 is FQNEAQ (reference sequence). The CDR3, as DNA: TGTGCCAGCAGCTTAGTCCCAGGGGAGTTAAAAGCTTTCTTT. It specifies CASSLVPGELKAFF.

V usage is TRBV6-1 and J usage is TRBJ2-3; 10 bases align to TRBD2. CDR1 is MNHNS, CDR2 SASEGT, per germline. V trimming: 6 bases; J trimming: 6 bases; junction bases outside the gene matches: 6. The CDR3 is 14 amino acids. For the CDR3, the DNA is TGTGCCAGCAGCCCGGGACTAGCGACCGATACGCAGTATTTT. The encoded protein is CASSPGLATDTQYF.

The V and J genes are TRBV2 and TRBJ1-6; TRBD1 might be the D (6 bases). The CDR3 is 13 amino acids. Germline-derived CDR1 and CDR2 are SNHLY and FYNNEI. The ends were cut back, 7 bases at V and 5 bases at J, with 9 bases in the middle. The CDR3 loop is CASKGQNNSPLHF. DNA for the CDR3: TGTGCCAGCAAGGGACAAAATAATTCACCCCTCCACTTT.